The rows below give T cell receptor beta chains drawn from one sample of a study of blood T cells in healthy people across ages. TCRdb fed the 5' RACE reads into MiXCR, producing one record per CDR3 protein. The sample includes 790,000 or so distinct CDR3 sequences, 56% seen only once; the top ten take roughly 25%. Source material: blood. Every receptor here comes from a man aged 35 to 55 in good health. Both conserved end residues are part of each CDR3. A D gene is named only where the DNA matches it firmly. Clone size is not always given. Where it is, it says once, few, many or a class for expanded clones.

J gene: TRBJ2-1; V gene: TRBV20-1; clone size: .; D gene: .; CDR3 protein: CSARDDPVTSGQFF; CDR3 DNA: TGCAGTGCTAGAGATGATCCAGTCACGAGCGGGCAGTTCTTC
J gene: TRBJ1-5; V gene: TRBV6-6; clone size: .; D gene: .; CDR3 protein: CASSPSPVSNQPQHF; CDR3 DNA: TGTGCCAGCAGTCCGTCACCGGTTAGCAATCAGCCCCAGCATTTT
J gene: TRBJ2-4; V gene: TRBV3-1; clone size: .; D gene: TRBD2; CDR3 protein: CASSQGVAGGMNIQYF; CDR3 DNA: TGTGCCAGCAGCCAAGGGGTAGCGGGAGGAATGAACATTCAGTACTTC
J gene: TRBJ2-5; V gene: TRBV24-1; clone size: .; D gene: TRBD2; CDR3 protein: CPTSGGGQETQYF; CDR3 DNA: TGTCCCACCAGTGGCGGGGGCCAAGAGACCCAGTACTTC
J gene: TRBJ1-2; V gene: TRBV6-6; clone size: few; D gene: .; CDR3 protein: CASVVRGNYGYTF; CDR3 DNA: TGTGCCAGCGTGGTCAGGGGTAACTATGGCTACACCTTC
J gene: TRBJ2-7; V gene: TRBV7-9; clone size: .; D gene: .; CDR3 protein: CASSFAGPQGDEQYF; CDR3 DNA: TGTGCCAGCAGCTTCGCTGGGCCCCAGGGTGACGAGCAGTACTTC
J gene: TRBJ1-4; V gene: TRBV7-9; clone size: .; D gene: .; CDR3 protein: CASSLDSGASNEKLFF; CDR3 DNA: TGTGCCAGCAGCTTAGATAGCGGGGCCTCCAATGAAAAACTGTTTTTT
J gene: TRBJ1-1; V gene: TRBV6-2/TRBV6-3; clone size: few; D gene: .; CDR3 protein: CASNQGPEAFF; CDR3 DNA: TGTGCCAGCAACCAGGGCCCTGAAGCTTTCTTT
J gene: TRBJ1-1; V gene: TRBV12-3/TRBV12-4; clone size: .; D gene: .; CDR3 protein: CASSPDPPGDTEAFF; CDR3 DNA: TGTGCCAGCAGTCCAGATCCTCCTGGGGACACTGAAGCTTTCTTT
J gene: TRBJ2-5; V gene: TRBV7-9; clone size: few; D gene: .; CDR3 protein: CASSEGGPSWETQYF; CDR3 DNA: TGTGCCAGCAGTGAAGGCGGTCCTAGTTGGGAGACCCAGTACTTC
J gene: TRBJ2-3; V gene: TRBV20-1; clone size: .; D gene: TRBD2; CDR3 protein: CSARVGRANTQYF; CDR3 DNA: TGCAGTGCTAGGGTCGGGAGGGCCAATACGCAGTATTTT
J gene: TRBJ2-7; V gene: TRBV10-3; clone size: once; D gene: .; CDR3 protein: CAISAQRLGAAYNEQYF; CDR3 DNA: TGTGCCATCTCCGCTCAGAGGCTTGGGGCCGCCTACAATGAGCAGTACTTC
J gene: TRBJ1-5; V gene: TRBV20-1; clone size: .; D gene: TRBD1; CDR3 protein: CSATGTGVFLGNQPQHF; CDR3 DNA: TGCAGTGCCACCGGGACAGGGGTGTTTCTGGGCAATCAGCCCCAGCATTTT
J gene: TRBJ1-2; V gene: TRBV28; clone size: .; D gene: TRBD1; CDR3 protein: CASGDRGSYGYTF; CDR3 DNA: TGTGCCAGCGGGGACAGGGGGTCTTATGGCTACACCTTC
J gene: TRBJ2-3; V gene: TRBV9; clone size: .; D gene: .; CDR3 protein: CASSVALRTPDTQYF; CDR3 DNA: TGTGCCAGCAGCGTAGCCCTCAGAACGCCAGATACGCAGTATTTT
J gene: TRBJ1-5; V gene: TRBV27; clone size: .; D gene: .; CDR3 protein: CASSPGGEGWVNQPQHF; CDR3 DNA: TGTGCCAGCAGTCCCGGCGGGGAAGGATGGGTGAATCAGCCCCAGCATTTT
J gene: TRBJ2-7; V gene: TRBV5-5; clone size: .; D gene: TRBD1; CDR3 protein: CASSKTGDLVEQYF; CDR3 DNA: TGTGCCAGCAGCAAAACAGGGGATCTAGTCGAGCAGTACTTC
J gene: TRBJ2-7; V gene: TRBV13; clone size: few; D gene: .; CDR3 protein: CASSQGGGTTYEQYF; CDR3 DNA: TGTGCCAGCAGCCAGGGGGGCGGGACTACCTACGAGCAGTACTTC
J gene: TRBJ1-6; V gene: TRBV13; clone size: .; D gene: .; CDR3 protein: CASSPIGDEGDSPLHF; CDR3 DNA: TGTGCCAGCAGCCCCATAGGGGACGAGGGAGATTCACCCCTCCACTTT
J gene: TRBJ2-7; V gene: TRBV11-3; clone size: .; D gene: TRBD2; CDR3 protein: CASSLAVQYGRTSYEQYF; CDR3 DNA: TGTGCCAGCAGCTTAGCCGTTCAATACGGGAGGACCTCCTACGAGCAGTACTTC
J gene: TRBJ2-1; V gene: TRBV24-1; clone size: few; D gene: .; CDR3 protein: CATSDPGHSYNEQFF; CDR3 DNA: TGTGCCACCAGTGATCCCGGACACAGCTACAATGAGCAGTTCTTC
J gene: TRBJ2-3; V gene: TRBV24-1; clone size: .; D gene: TRBD1; CDR3 protein: CATSDLVRGTDTQYF; CDR3 DNA: TGTGCCACCAGTGATTTGGTCAGGGGGACAGATACGCAGTATTTT
J gene: TRBJ2-4; V gene: TRBV7-8; clone size: .; D gene: TRBD1; CDR3 protein: CASSLTGVENIQYF; CDR3 DNA: TGTGCCAGCAGCCTGACAGGGGTGGAAAACATTCAGTACTTC
J gene: TRBJ2-5; V gene: TRBV7-9; clone size: .; D gene: TRBD2; CDR3 protein: CASSFGSGNSETQYF; CDR3 DNA: TGTGCCAGCAGCTTTGGTAGCGGGAATTCGGAGACCCAGTACTTC
J gene: TRBJ2-1; V gene: TRBV4-1; clone size: many; D gene: .; CDR3 protein: CASSQDQTPLGTDEQFF; CDR3 DNA: TGCGCCAGCAGCCAAGACCAAACTCCCTTAGGAACCGATGAGCAGTTCTTC
J gene: TRBJ2-1; V gene: TRBV20-1; clone size: few; D gene: TRBD2; CDR3 protein: CSAALAGGRNEQFF; CDR3 DNA: TGCAGTGCTGCACTAGCGGGGGGTAGGAATGAGCAGTTCTTC
J gene: TRBJ1-1; V gene: TRBV7-2; clone size: .; D gene: .; CDR3 protein: CASSYLRTVNIEAFF; CDR3 DNA: TGTGCCAGCAGCTACTTACGGACAGTGAACATTGAAGCTTTCTTT
J gene: TRBJ1-4; V gene: TRBV12-3/TRBV12-4; clone size: few; D gene: .; CDR3 protein: CASSLKLSRGPEKLFF; CDR3 DNA: TGTGCCAGCAGTTTAAAACTATCCAGGGGCCCTGAAAAACTGTTTTTT
J gene: TRBJ2-1; V gene: TRBV6-2/TRBV6-3; clone size: once; D gene: TRBD2; CDR3 protein: CASSYPGRDPGSGRSGDYNEQFF; CDR3 DNA: TGTGCCAGCAGTTACCCAGGTCGCGACCCGGGTAGCGGGAGGAGTGGGGATTACAATGAGCAGTTCTTC
J gene: TRBJ2-3; V gene: TRBV15; clone size: .; D gene: TRBD2; CDR3 protein: CATSGDLAGTTDTQYF; CDR3 DNA: TGTGCCACCAGCGGTGATCTAGCGGGAACGACAGATACGCAGTATTTT
J gene: TRBJ2-1; V gene: TRBV10-2; clone size: once; D gene: .; CDR3 protein: CASSDINEQFF; CDR3 DNA: TGCGCCAGCAGTGATATAAATGAGCAGTTCTTC
J gene: TRBJ1-2; V gene: TRBV6-1; clone size: .; D gene: .; CDR3 protein: CASSEWTDSYGYTF; CDR3 DNA: TGTGCCAGCAGTGAGTGGACAGACTCCTATGGCTACACCTTC
J gene: TRBJ2-3; V gene: TRBV5-1; clone size: once; D gene: .; CDR3 protein: CASSLPDTNRGGSDTQYF; CDR3 DNA: TGCGCCAGCAGCTTGCCCGATACAAACAGGGGAGGGTCAGATACGCAGTATTTT
J gene: TRBJ2-5; V gene: TRBV7-2; clone size: .; D gene: .; CDR3 protein: CASSSRVLGTQYF; CDR3 DNA: TGTGCCAGCAGCTCCCGGGTCCTTGGGACCCAGTACTTC
J gene: TRBJ1-6; V gene: TRBV28; clone size: .; D gene: TRBD1; CDR3 protein: CASSQGQGSYNSPLHF; CDR3 DNA: TGTGCCAGCAGTCAGGGACAGGGTTCGTATAATTCACCCCTCCACTTT
J gene: TRBJ2-3; V gene: TRBV6-5; clone size: .; D gene: TRBD1; CDR3 protein: CASSYGAGGINTDTQYF; CDR3 DNA: TGTGCCAGCAGTTACGGGGCAGGGGGTATAAACACAGATACGCAGTATTTT
J gene: TRBJ1-1; V gene: TRBV11-2; clone size: .; D gene: .; CDR3 protein: CASSLEGNEAFF; CDR3 DNA: TGTGCCAGCAGCTTAGAGGGAAATGAAGCTTTCTTT
J gene: TRBJ2-7; V gene: TRBV21-1; clone size: .; D gene: .; CDR3 protein: CASSKSHQEPHYEQYF; CDR3 DNA: TGTGCCAGCAGCAAATCCCACCAGGAGCCTCACTACGAGCAGTACTTC
J gene: TRBJ2-7; V gene: TRBV15; clone size: .; D gene: .; CDR3 protein: CATSRDRSGSTNEQYF; CDR3 DNA: TGTGCCACCAGCAGAGATCGGTCAGGGTCTACTAACGAGCAGTACTTC
J gene: TRBJ2-4; V gene: TRBV13; clone size: .; D gene: .; CDR3 protein: CASSLSLGGIEQYF; CDR3 DNA: TGTGCCAGCAGCTTAAGCCTAGGGGGTATAGAGCAGTACTTC